This TCR beta chain was documented in a study of cytomegalovirus exposure and HLA in healthy donors. PCR employed 60 Vbeta and 13 Jbeta primers. As originally analysed: Later work found tens of millions of unique TCR beta chains, with 9.5 million to 14 million shared. The method was immunoSEQ multiplex PCR; TCRdb's version includes in-frame clones alone and lacks a portion of them. D and trimming come from the DNA, and the V and J calls and clone size come from that table. The sample has almost 200,000 clones; roughly 72% are singletons. Each donor was nominally healthy when sampled (though unrecorded immune exposures were likely). Worth noting for this clone: Its antigen is not identified.

The CDR3 length is 16 residues. The germline gives CDR1 SGHAT, CDR2 FQNNGV. V lost 4 bases to trimming and J lost 6 bases; unmatched junction nucleotides: 14. General study results and limits: Sequencing likely caused a cluster of highly shared sequence variants. A later look showed TCR association rates differing by HLA locus, highest for DRB1 and lowest for HLA-C.

This clonotype was obtained from a man between 25 and 39 years old in good health and CMV-seronegative. This sequence joins TRBV11-2 and TRBJ1-1; the match to TRBD1 covers 7 bases. Material: PBMCs. CDR3: CASSSNRGRVGPEAFF. CDR3 DNA: TGTGCCAGCAGCTCTAACAGGGGCAGGGTGGGACCTGAAGCTTTCTTT.